This TCR beta chain was found in a study of glioma-infiltrating T cells after dendritic cell vaccination. General study findings and limits: Only a small number of patients had complete blood and tumor samples.

Documented time point: after dendritic cell vaccination, including at tumor progression/relapse. As for this clone: The antigen remains unidentified. Because the CDR3 is missing its conserved closing phenylalanine or tryptophan, this is likely a read error. No DNA is shown, since the ends of the CDR3 on it are uncertain; the CDR3 is the one TCRdb lists.

The assay was immunoSEQ multiplex PCR, and TCRdb's table has in-frame clones only and misses some. Among 70,000 to 100,000 clones listed, under 85% were seen once. This TCR came from a human donor with glioblastoma. The source was blood, collected after dendritic cell vaccination.

This chain's CDR3 is CASRSRWGGAFL. This chain joins TRBV12-2 and TRBJ1-1. TRBV12-2 is designated a pseudogene. The CDR3 comprises 12 residues, both ends counted.